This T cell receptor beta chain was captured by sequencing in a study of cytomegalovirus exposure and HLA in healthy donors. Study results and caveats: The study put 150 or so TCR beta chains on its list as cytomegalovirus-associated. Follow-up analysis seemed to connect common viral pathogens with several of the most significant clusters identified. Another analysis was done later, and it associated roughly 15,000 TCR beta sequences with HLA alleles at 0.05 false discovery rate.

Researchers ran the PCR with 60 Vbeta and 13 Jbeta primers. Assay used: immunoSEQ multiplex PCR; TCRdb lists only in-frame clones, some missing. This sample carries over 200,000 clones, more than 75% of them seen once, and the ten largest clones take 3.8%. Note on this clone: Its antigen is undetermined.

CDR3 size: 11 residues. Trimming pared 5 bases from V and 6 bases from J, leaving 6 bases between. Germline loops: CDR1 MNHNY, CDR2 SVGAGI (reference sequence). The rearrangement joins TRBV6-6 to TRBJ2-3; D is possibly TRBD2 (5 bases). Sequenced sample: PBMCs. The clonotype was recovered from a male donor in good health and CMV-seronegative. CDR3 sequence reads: CASSLADTQYF. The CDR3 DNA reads TGTGCCAGCAGTCTAGCCGATACGCAGTATTTT.